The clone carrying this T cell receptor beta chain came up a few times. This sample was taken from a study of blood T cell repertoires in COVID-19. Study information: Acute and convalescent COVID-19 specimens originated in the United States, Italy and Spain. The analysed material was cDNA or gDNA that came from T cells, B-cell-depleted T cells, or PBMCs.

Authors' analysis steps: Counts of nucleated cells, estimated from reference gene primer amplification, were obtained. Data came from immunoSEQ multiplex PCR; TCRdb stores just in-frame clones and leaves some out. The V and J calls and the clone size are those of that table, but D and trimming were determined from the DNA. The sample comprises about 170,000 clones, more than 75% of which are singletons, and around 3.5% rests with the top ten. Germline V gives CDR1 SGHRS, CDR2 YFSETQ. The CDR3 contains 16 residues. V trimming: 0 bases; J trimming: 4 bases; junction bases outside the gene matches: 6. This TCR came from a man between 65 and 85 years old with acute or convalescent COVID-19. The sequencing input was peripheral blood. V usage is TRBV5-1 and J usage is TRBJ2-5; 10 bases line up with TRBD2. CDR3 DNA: TGCGCCAGCAGCTTGGCCAAGTCTAGCGGGGGAGAGACCCAGTACTTC. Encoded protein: CASSLAKSSGGETQYF.